A single sample is the source of the 16 T cell receptor beta chains below, sequenced in a study of blood T cell repertoires in COVID-19. The repertoire was sequenced with immunoSEQ multiplex PCR; TCRdb's copy has only in-frame clones and lacks some. The repertoire holds around 40,000 clones, with more than 75% as singletons. The source material was peripheral blood. The receptors derive from a man in his forties or fifties with COVID-19, enrolled during active disease.

V and J are TRBV28 and TRBJ1-5; TRBD1 agrees at 8 bases. The CDR3 contains 16 residues. Germline V gene sequence: CDR1 MDHEN, CDR2 SYDVKM. With 1 base clipped from V and 2 bases from J, the junction kept 4 bases outside the gene matches. CDR3 protein: CASSLSGGEGNQPQHF. Here the CDR3 DNA reads TGTGCCAGCAGTTTATCAGGGGGCGAAGGCAATCAGCCCCAGCATTTT.

This chain connects TRBV5-1 to TRBJ2-7; the match to TRBD1 covers 8 bases. CDR3 length: 15 amino acids. The V gene end was trimmed by 7 bases and the J gene end by 2 bases; junction bases not matched to a gene: 11. CDR1 is SGHRS, CDR2 YFSETQ, per germline. CDR3 residues: CASGPGGTGTYEQYF. In DNA form, the CDR3 reads TGCGCCAGCGGGCCCGGTGGGACAGGTACCTACGAGCAGTACTTC.

This chain connects TRBV6-6 to TRBJ1-2; TRBD1 is a possible D gene (6 bases). Germline CDR1 MNHNY, CDR2 SVGAGI (reference sequence). V was clipped by 5 bases and J by 2 bases, with 9 bases between them. The CDR3 is made up of 13 amino acids. CDR3 DNA: TGTGCCAGCAGTCCCCAGGGGAACTATGGCTACACCTTC. Its protein product is CASSPQGNYGYTF.

The chain combines TRBV5-4 with TRBJ1-1, with D perhaps matching TRBD1 (5 bases). The germline V gene encodes CDR1 SGHNT and CDR2 YYREEE (reference sequence). The ends were cut back, 0 bases at V and 0 bases at J, with 6 bases in the middle. The CDR3 extends over 14 amino acids. CDR3 residues: CASSLGQMNTEAFF. CDR3 bases: TGTGCCAGCAGCTTGGGACAGATGAACACTGAAGCTTTCTTT.

This chain connects TRBV19 to TRBJ1-6; 8 nucleotides agree with TRBD1. The J segment lost 7 bases and the V segment lost 6 bases, leaving 11 bases of the junction unmatched. This CDR3 contains 16 residues. Germline V gives CDR1 LNHDA, CDR2 SQIVND (reference sequence). The CDR3 bases are TGTGCCAGTAGGGACCCCACAGGGGGTAAAAATTCACCCCTCCACTTT. Protein: CASRDPTGGKNSPLHF. The variable domain in full, with the rest retrieved from reference TRBV19 and TRBJ1-6, is DGGITQSPKYLFRKEGQNVTLSCEQNLNHDAMYWYRQDPGQGLRLIYYSQIVNDFQKGDIAEGYSVSREKKESFPLTVTSAQKNPTAFYLCASRDPTGGKNSPLHFGNGTRLTVT.

V gene TRBV7-9 combines with J gene TRBJ1-3; D is perhaps TRBD1 (5 bases). This CDR3 spans 14 amino acids. Germline V gene data show CDR1 as SEHNR and CDR2 as FQNEAQ (reference sequence). Trimming stripped 3 bases from V and 2 bases from J, with 8 bases between. In DNA form, the CDR3 reads TGTGCCAGCAGCTTTCTAGGGGCTGGAAACACCATATATTTT. This translates into CASSFLGAGNTIYF.

V and J are TRBV28 and TRBJ1-2, with TRBD1 matching over 11 bases. In germline, CDR1 is MDHEN, CDR2 SYDVKM. The CDR3 contains 16 residues. V trimming: 7 bases; J trimming: 0 bases; junction bases outside the gene matches: 7. DNA for the CDR3: TGTGCCAGCAAGGCGGGACAGGGGGTAGCTAACTATGGCTACACCTTC. Encoded protein: CASKAGQGVANYGYTF.

J is TRBJ2-2 and V is TRBV19, with D tentatively TRBD2 (6 bases). Trimming left V 3 bases short and J 3 bases short, with 11 bases between. The CDR3 sequence is 15 residues long. The germline gives CDR1 LNHDA, CDR2 SQIVND (reference sequence). The CDR3 loop reads CASSIRDSYTGELFF. The CDR3, as DNA: TGTGCCAGTAGTATTCGGGACTCCTACACCGGGGAGCTGTTTTTT.

The V call is TRBV2, the J call TRBJ1-5, with 8 bases matching TRBD1. With V trimmed by 3 bases and J by 7 bases, 8 bases remained unmatched. The length of the CDR3 is 15 residues. CDR1 SNHLY and CDR2 FYNNEI come from the germline V gene. CDR3 loop: CASSDGRGQRQPQHF. The CDR3 DNA follows: TGTGCCAGCAGTGACGGCAGGGGGCAGAGGCAGCCCCAGCATTTT. Combining the CDR3 with reference TRBV2 and TRBJ1-5 gives the whole variable domain EPEVTQTPSHQVTQMGQEVILRCVPISNHLYFYWYRQILGQKVEFLVSFYNNEISEKSEIFDDQFSVERPDGSNFTLKIRSTKLEDSAMYFCASSDGRGQRQPQHFGDGTRLSIL.

The CDR3 reads CAIAKMTVSGNTIYF. CDR3 coding DNA: TGTGCCATAGCCAAAATGACAGTCTCTGGAAACACCATATATTTT. The chain recombines TRBV10-3 with TRBJ1-3; possibly TRBD1 for D (5 bases). V lost 9 bases and J 0 bases, leaving 15 bases between the germline ends. The CDR3 sequence is 15 residues long. Germline V lookup: CDR1 ENHRY, CDR2 SYGVKD.

For the CDR3, the DNA is TGTGCCAGCAGTTTATCCTCGGGGAGTGAAGCTTTCTTT. Its protein is CASSLSSGSEAFF. The chain links TRBV28 to TRBJ1-1; D is uncertain. The length of the CDR3 is 13 residues. V dropped 1 base and J dropped 7 bases, with 10 bases sitting between them. Germline assignment: CDR1 MDHEN and CDR2 SYDVKM.

The V gene is TRBV15, the J gene TRBJ2-3; D remains unclear. The CDR3 runs to 13 residues. CDR1 is LNHNV, CDR2 YYDKDF, per germline (reference sequence). Trimming pared 0 bases from V and 6 bases from J, leaving 7 bases between. The DNA of the CDR3 is TGTGCCACCAGCAGAGATTTAGCCGATACGCAGTATTTT. Its translation is CATSRDLADTQYF.

The chain employs TRBV6-5 and TRBJ2-7, with 9 bases fitting TRBD1. The length of the CDR3 is 12 residues. Germline CDR1 MNHEY, CDR2 SVGAGI. V shed 8 bases, J shed 3 bases, and the junction held 2 bases outside the gene matches. The DNA for the CDR3 is TGTGCCAGCGGGGGACAGGGCTACGAGCAGTACTTC. It translates to CASGGQGYEQYF.

This chain connects TRBV9 to TRBJ1-5, with 11 bases aligning to TRBD1. CDR3 size: 14 residues. CDR1 is SGDLS and CDR2 is YYNGEE in the germline V gene. V shed 3 bases and J 5 bases; nucleotides not matched to a gene: 1. The CDR3 protein is CASSGTGGDQPQHF. The CDR3 nucleotides read TGTGCCAGCAGCGGGACAGGGGGCGATCAGCCCCAGCATTTT. The full variable domain, with the rest looked up from reference TRBV9 and TRBJ1-5, is DSGVTQTPKHLITATGQRVTLRCSPRSGDLSVYWYQQSLDQGLQFLIQYYNGEERAKGNILERFSAQQFPDLHSELNLSSLELGDSALYFCASSGTGGDQPQHFGDGTRLSIL.

This chain links TRBV9 with TRBJ1-1, with a possible D match to TRBD1 (6 bases). CDR1 and CDR2 from the germline V gene are SGDLS and YYNGEE. Between the trimmed V and J ends, which lost 0 bases and 10 bases, there was a span of 10 bases. The CDR3 has 12 amino acids. CDR3 sequence reads: CASSVAQGRAFF. CDR3 nucleotide sequence: TGTGCCAGCAGCGTAGCACAGGGACGAGCTTTCTTT.

In DNA form, the CDR3 reads TGTGCCAGCAGCTTACGGGACAGGGGCCCCAACATTCAGTACTTC. Protein product: CASSLRDRGPNIQYF. The gene calls are TRBV13 and TRBJ2-4, with 10 bases fitting TRBD1. The germline gives CDR1 PRHDT, CDR2 FYEKMQ (reference sequence). The CDR3 contains 15 residues. The trim removed 2 bases at V and 7 bases at J, leaving 5 bases unmatched.